This TCR beta chain was documented in a study of shared clonotypes between healthy human individuals. This clone was seen a single time. CDR1 is SGHTA and CDR2 is FQGNSA in the germline V gene. The CDR3 extends over 12 amino acids. Trimming shortened V by 3 bases and J by 8 bases, and 9 bases separated the two germline ends. Deep was the level used in running the assay. The method was immunoSEQ multiplex PCR; TCRdb's version includes in-frame clones alone and lacks a portion of them. Here the sample spans 2.3 million or so clones, 85% to 95% being singletons. This sequence joins TRBV7-2 and TRBJ2-3; D not resolved. The sample comprised naive CD4+ T cells from PBMCs. Subset indicated: CD45RA+ positively selected. This sequence was found in a young man in good health. Some clones in this sample may be carry-over from other donors' samples. CDR3 in amino acids: CASSFLEATQYF. The DNA of the CDR3 is TGTGCCAGCAGCTTTCTAGAAGCTACGCAGTATTTT. The whole variable domain, filled in from reference TRBV7-2 and TRBJ2-3, reads GAGVSQSPSNKVTEKGKDVELRCDPISGHTALYWYRQSLGQGLEFLIYFQGNSAPDKSGLPSDRFSAERTGGSVSTLTIQRTQQEDSAVYLCASSFLEATQYFGPGTRLTVL.